This T cell receptor beta chain was captured in a study of T cells in Graves' hyperthyroidism and ophthalmopathy. This CDR3 has 15 residues. Germline-derived CDR1 and CDR2 are SNHLY and FYNNEI. Trimming cost V 3 bases and J 6 bases, with 16 bases left between them. The study, taken as a whole, reports: Most thyroid clonotypes expanded above 0.001 appeared in blood too.

This clonotype was recorded at least ten times. The antigen is undetermined. TCR beta CDR3 regions were amplified from RNA. Carried out on the TCR CDR3, a first-round RT-PCR used the HTBI primer set. TCRdb processed the multiplex PCR reads anew with MiXCR; each CDR3 protein has one entry. The repertoire consists of 300,000 to 450,000 distinct CDR3 sequences, with approximately 14% occurring once and the leading ten covering 28%. This chain joins TRBV2 and TRBJ2-3; TRBD2 might be the D (5 bases). Sequencing was done on a sample of blood. The receptor's source is a woman aged 18-29 years with Graves' hyperthyroidism that later progressed to Graves' ophthalmopathy. The CDR3 nucleotides are TGTGCCAGCAGTGATTCTTGGCAGGAGGCCGATACGCAGTATTTT. Its translation is CASSDSWQEADTQYF.